These T cell receptor beta chains were read from a single sample in a study of T cell responses to AZD1222 COVID-19 vaccine. Repertoires were generated with immunoSEQ multiplex PCR, while TCRdb's copy carries only in-frame clones and drops some. The sample records about 110,000 clones, approximately 90% being singletons. The specimen was peripheral blood, collected on day 0 of AZD1222 vaccination. The receptors derive from an adult in good health. Each CDR3 is given with its conserved first and last residue. A D gene is named only where the DNA matches it firmly. Size is omitted from some rows. Given values are once, few, many or a class for expanded clones.

V gene,J gene,clone size,D gene,CDR3 length,CDR3 DNA,CDR3 protein
TRBV12-3/TRBV12-4,TRBJ1-5,.,.,13,TGTGCCAGCAGCCCAGACAGAAATCAGCCCCAGCATTTT,CASSPDRNQPQHF
TRBV9,TRBJ2-5,.,.,14,TGTGCCAGCAGCGTAGGGTTAGGTCAAGAGACCCAGTACTTC,CASSVGLGQETQYF
TRBV27,TRBJ1-5,.,.,14,TGTGCCAGCAGTTTAGGACCGGGCAATCAGCCCCAGCATTTT,CASSLGPGNQPQHF
TRBV28,TRBJ1-2,.,TRBD1,13,TGTGCCAGCAGTCAGACAGGGAGGTATGGCTACACCTTC,CASSQTGRYGYTF
TRBV5-1,TRBJ1-1,.,TRBD1,14,TGCGCCAGCAGTCGGGACAGCTCGGACACTGAAGCTTTCTTT,CASSRDSSDTEAFF
TRBV19,TRBJ2-1,.,TRBD2,17,TGTGCCAGTAGTAGGGAGGGACTAGCGGGAGGATACAATGAGCAGTTCTTC,CASSREGLAGGYNEQFF
TRBV6-5,TRBJ1-2,.,TRBD1,16,TGTGCCAGCAGTTACTTCACCGGACAGGGCGCCTATGGCTACACCTTC,CASSYFTGQGAYGYTF
TRBV7-9,TRBJ2-1,many,.,12,TGTGCCAGCAACGGTGACGGGACTTTACAGTTCTTC,CASNGDGTLQFF
TRBV6-5,TRBJ2-6,.,.,16,TGTGCCAGCAGTTACCTAATCTTTTCTGGGGCCAACGTCCTGACTTTC,CASSYLIFSGANVLTF
TRBV19,TRBJ1-3,.,.,17,TGTGCCAGTAGTATTGGATTCGGGGCCTCCGCTGGAAACACCATATATTTT,CASSIGFGASAGNTIYF
TRBV20-1,TRBJ1-1,.,TRBD1,13,TGCAGTGCAAGTTGGACAGGGGAGGTTGGTGCTTTCTTT,CSASWTGEVGAFF
TRBV28,TRBJ1-2,.,.,13,TGTGCCAGCAGCCTCCTATGGACCGACAAGGATGTCTTC,CASSLLWTDKDVF
TRBV7-9,TRBJ2-1,.,TRBD2,13,TGTGCCAGCAGCTTACCTAGCGGGAATGAGCAGTTCTTC,CASSLPSGNEQFF
TRBV4-2,TRBJ2-1,.,.,15,TGTGCCAGCAGCCAAGTTCGGTCGGAGTACAATGAGCAGTTCTTC,CASSQVRSEYNEQFF
TRBV28,TRBJ1-3,.,.,17,TGTGCCAGCATTCCACCCGGGACAAAGAGCTCTGGAAACACCATATATTTT,CASIPPGTKSSGNTIYF
TRBV29-1,TRBJ2-2,few,.,13,TGCAGCGTCGATAGCGGATACACCGGGGAGCTGTTTTTT,CSVDSGYTGELFF
TRBV7-2,TRBJ1-1,.,.,14,TGTGCCAGCAGCCTCACACTCCAGGGGACTGAAGCTTTCTTT,CASSLTLQGTEAFF
TRBV3-1/TRBV3-2,TRBJ1-2,.,TRBD1,14,TGTGCCAGCAGCCCCTTCCAGGGGGCGGGGGGCTACACCTTC,CASSPFQGAGGYTF
TRBV12-3/TRBV12-4,TRBJ2-5,few,.,13,TGTGCCAGCAGCCGCGGTAGAATCGAGACCCAGTACTTC,CASSRGRIETQYF
TRBV3-1/TRBV3-2,TRBJ2-1,.,TRBD2,12,TGTGCCAGCAGGGGACTAGGGGATGAGCAGTTCTTC,CASRGLGDEQFF
TRBV7-9,TRBJ2-3,.,TRBD2,15,TGTGCCAGCAGCTTAGCTAGCGGGAGATTGGATACGCAGTATTTT,CASSLASGRLDTQYF
TRBV30,TRBJ1-5,.,.,13,TGTGCCTGGGGGGCAGGGAGCGCTCAGCCCCAGCATTTT,CAWGAGSAQPQHF
TRBV5-4,TRBJ1-6,.,TRBD1,16,TGTGCCAGCAGCTTGGCAGGGGGCTCCTATAATTCACCCCTCCACTTT,CASSLAGGSYNSPLHF